Listed below are T cell receptor beta chains from one sample, sequenced in a study of cytomegalovirus exposure and HLA in healthy donors. Produced via immunoSEQ multiplex PCR; TCRdb's table is partial and in-frame only. This repertoire shows 150,000 to 200,000 clones, 75% to 85% found once; its top ten account for 6.5%. Sequences were obtained from PBMCs. The receptors here all came from a woman aged 45-65 years in good health and CMV-seropositive. Each CDR3 is given with its conserved first and last residue. A D gene is named only where the DNA matches it firmly. Size is omitted from some rows. Given values are once, few, many or a class for expanded clones.

cdr3_aa: CASSEEAGLMGNEQFF
cdr3_nt: TGTGCCAGCAGTGAAGAGGCGGGTCTGATGGGCAATGAGCAGTTCTTC
d_call: NA
j_call: TRBJ2-1
v_call: TRBV6-1
clone_size: NA

cdr3_aa: CASSEGTGGTGNTIYF
cdr3_nt: TGTGCCAGCTCAGAAGGGACAGGTGGAACTGGAAACACCATATATTTT
d_call: TRBD1
j_call: TRBJ1-3
v_call: TRBV18
clone_size: NA

cdr3_aa: CASSFTTGLAKNIQYF
cdr3_nt: TGTGCCAGCAGCTTTACGACAGGACTAGCCAAAAACATTCAGTACTTC
d_call: NA
j_call: TRBJ2-4
v_call: TRBV5-5
clone_size: NA

cdr3_aa: CASSLASGAGGTDTQYF
cdr3_nt: TGCGCCAGCAGCTTGGCAAGTGGAGCGGGAGGGACAGATACGCAGTATTTT
d_call: TRBD2
j_call: TRBJ2-3
v_call: TRBV5-1
clone_size: NA

cdr3_aa: CAISGEPNSRGYTF
cdr3_nt: TGTGCCATCAGTGGAGAACCAAACTCGCGGGGCTACACCTTC
d_call: NA
j_call: TRBJ1-2
v_call: TRBV10-3
clone_size: NA

cdr3_aa: CASRDRVAANTEAFF
cdr3_nt: TGTGCCAGCCGGGACAGGGTAGCCGCGAACACTGAAGCTTTCTTT
d_call: TRBD1
j_call: TRBJ1-1
v_call: TRBV14
clone_size: few

cdr3_aa: CASSRIGQGSYNEQFF
cdr3_nt: TGTGCCAGCAGCCGGATAGGACAGGGATCCTACAATGAGCAGTTCTTC
d_call: TRBD1
j_call: TRBJ2-1
v_call: TRBV14
clone_size: NA

cdr3_aa: CASSPNPKRSTDTQYF
cdr3_nt: TGTGCCAGCAGCCCCAATCCGAAGCGAAGCACAGATACGCAGTATTTT
d_call: NA
j_call: TRBJ2-3
v_call: TRBV7-3
clone_size: NA

cdr3_aa: CASSLVGASYGYTF
cdr3_nt: TGTGCCAGCAGCTTGGTGGGGGCCAGCTATGGCTACACCTTC
d_call: NA
j_call: TRBJ1-2
v_call: TRBV5-4
clone_size: NA

cdr3_aa: CASSSDYNSPLHF
cdr3_nt: TGTGCCAGCAGTTCAGACTATAATTCACCCCTCCACTTT
d_call: NA
j_call: TRBJ1-6
v_call: TRBV27
clone_size: NA

cdr3_aa: CSGLPEETQYF
cdr3_nt: TGCAGTGGTTTACCGGAAGAGACCCAGTACTTC
d_call: NA
j_call: TRBJ2-5
v_call: TRBV20-1
clone_size: NA

cdr3_aa: CAIRERDSTNYGYTF
cdr3_nt: TGTGCCATCAGGGAGAGGGACAGCACTAACTATGGCTACACCTTC
d_call: TRBD1
j_call: TRBJ1-2
v_call: TRBV10-3
clone_size: NA

cdr3_aa: CASRTDRFLETQYF
cdr3_nt: TGTGCCAGCAGGACCGACAGGTTTTTAGAGACCCAGTACTTC
d_call: NA
j_call: TRBJ2-5
v_call: TRBV28
clone_size: NA

cdr3_aa: CASSPVGRSDEQYF
cdr3_nt: TGTGCCAGCAGCCCCGTCGGGAGAAGCGACGAGCAGTACTTC
d_call: NA
j_call: TRBJ2-7
v_call: TRBV6-5
clone_size: NA

cdr3_aa: CASSLVVSGGPGTQYF
cdr3_nt: TGTGCCAGCAGTTTAGTGGTTAGCGGGGGGCCGGGGACCCAGTACTTC
d_call: TRBD2
j_call: TRBJ2-5
v_call: TRBV27
clone_size: NA

cdr3_aa: CASRRGTKGPGELFF
cdr3_nt: TGTGCCAGCAGGCGGGGGACTAAAGGGCCCGGGGAGCTGTTTTTT
d_call: TRBD2
j_call: TRBJ2-2
v_call: TRBV6-5
clone_size: once

cdr3_aa: CASGRTVGGEQYF
cdr3_nt: TGTGCCAGCGGTCGGACAGTTGGCGGCGAGCAGTACTTC
d_call: NA
j_call: TRBJ2-7
v_call: TRBV6-5
clone_size: once

cdr3_aa: CASSDRVISTDTQYF
cdr3_nt: TGTGCCAGCAGTGACAGGGTCATTTCCACAGATACGCAGTATTTT
d_call: NA
j_call: TRBJ2-3
v_call: TRBV2
clone_size: NA

cdr3_aa: CASALLAGTSTDTQYF
cdr3_nt: TGTGCCAGCGCCCTCCTAGCGGGGACCAGCACAGATACGCAGTATTTT
d_call: TRBD2
j_call: TRBJ2-3
v_call: TRBV28
clone_size: NA

cdr3_aa: CASSLDPQGSGTTGTGYTF
cdr3_nt: TGTGCCAGCAGCTTGGATCCTCAGGGGTCGGGGACGACGGGGACGGGCTACACCTTC
d_call: NA
j_call: TRBJ1-2
v_call: TRBV5-5
clone_size: NA

cdr3_aa: CATSREIGESADTQYF
cdr3_nt: TGTGCCACCAGCAGAGAGATTGGGGAGTCGGCAGATACGCAGTATTTT
d_call: NA
j_call: TRBJ2-3
v_call: TRBV15
clone_size: NA

cdr3_aa: CASSEIREQYF
cdr3_nt: TGTGCCAGCAGTGAAATCCGCGAGCAGTACTTC
d_call: NA
j_call: TRBJ2-7
v_call: TRBV2
clone_size: NA

cdr3_aa: CASSPSRTNTGELFF
cdr3_nt: TGTGCCAGCTCACCATCCAGGACGAACACCGGGGAGCTGTTTTTT
d_call: NA
j_call: TRBJ2-2
v_call: TRBV18
clone_size: NA

cdr3_aa: CASSSRQTGFSEKLFF
cdr3_nt: TGTGCCAGCAGTTCCCGCCAGACAGGGTTCAGTGAAAAACTGTTTTTT
d_call: TRBD1
j_call: TRBJ1-4
v_call: TRBV28
clone_size: NA

cdr3_aa: CASSLGQTFGYNEQFF
cdr3_nt: TGTGCCAGCAGCCTAGGACAGACCTTCGGCTACAATGAGCAGTTCTTC
d_call: NA
j_call: TRBJ2-1
v_call: TRBV11-2
clone_size: NA

cdr3_aa: CASSLAQTGGDGYTF
cdr3_nt: TGTGCCAGCAGCTTAGCCCAGACAGGGGGAGATGGCTACACCTTC
d_call: TRBD1
j_call: TRBJ1-2
v_call: TRBV7-8
clone_size: NA

cdr3_aa: CASSNPRQTNTGELFF
cdr3_nt: TGTGCCAGTAGTAATCCAAGACAGACGAACACCGGGGAGCTGTTTTTT
d_call: NA
j_call: TRBJ2-2
v_call: TRBV19
clone_size: NA

cdr3_aa: CASSQDRGGEQYF
cdr3_nt: TGCGCCAGCAGCCAGGACAGGGGTGGCGAGCAGTACTTC
d_call: TRBD1
j_call: TRBJ2-7
v_call: TRBV5-1
clone_size: NA

cdr3_aa: CASSDRDYYYYNEQFF
cdr3_nt: TGTGCCAGCAGTGACAGGGATTACTACTACTACAATGAGCAGTTCTTC
d_call: NA
j_call: TRBJ2-1
v_call: TRBV2
clone_size: NA

cdr3_aa: CASSILAGDNEQFF
cdr3_nt: TGTGCCAGTAGTATTCTAGCGGGAGACAATGAGCAGTTCTTC
d_call: TRBD2
j_call: TRBJ2-1
v_call: TRBV19
clone_size: NA

cdr3_aa: CASSSSWEQYF
cdr3_nt: TGTGCCAGCAGCTCCAGTTGGGAGCAGTACTTC
d_call: NA
j_call: TRBJ2-7
v_call: TRBV7-9
clone_size: NA

cdr3_aa: CASSIGRSDSTDTQYF
cdr3_nt: TGTGCCAGTAGTATAGGCAGGTCGGATAGCACAGATACGCAGTATTTT
d_call: NA
j_call: TRBJ2-3
v_call: TRBV19
clone_size: NA

cdr3_aa: CASSLLAGSSYEQYF
cdr3_nt: TGTGCCAGCAGCTTACTAGCGGGCTCTTCCTACGAGCAGTACTTC
d_call: TRBD2
j_call: TRBJ2-7
v_call: TRBV7-9
clone_size: once

cdr3_aa: CASSQGWGGTGDGYTF
cdr3_nt: TGCGCCAGCAGCCAAGGTTGGGGGGGCACAGGCGATGGCTACACCTTC
d_call: NA
j_call: TRBJ1-2
v_call: TRBV4-1
clone_size: NA

cdr3_aa: CASRRTGGAGNTIYF
cdr3_nt: TGTGCCAGCAGACGAACAGGGGGCGCTGGAAACACCATATATTTT
d_call: TRBD1
j_call: TRBJ1-3
v_call: TRBV6-5
clone_size: NA

cdr3_aa: CATSRDRGGNEQYF
cdr3_nt: TGTGCCACCAGCAGAGATCGGGGAGGGAACGAGCAGTACTTC
d_call: TRBD2
j_call: TRBJ2-7
v_call: TRBV15
clone_size: few

cdr3_aa: CASSPQQGGPYNEQFF
cdr3_nt: TGTGCCAGCAGTCCCCAACAGGGAGGGCCTTACAATGAGCAGTTCTTC
d_call: NA
j_call: TRBJ2-1
v_call: TRBV6-4
clone_size: NA

cdr3_aa: CASSLAYTGELFF
cdr3_nt: TGCGCCAGCAGCTTGGCTTACACCGGGGAGCTGTTTTTT
d_call: NA
j_call: TRBJ2-2
v_call: TRBV5-1
clone_size: NA

cdr3_aa: CASSATGKSWDEQFF
cdr3_nt: TGTGCCAGCAGTGCTACAGGGAAAAGTTGGGATGAGCAGTTCTTC
d_call: NA
j_call: TRBJ2-1
v_call: TRBV27
clone_size: NA

cdr3_aa: CASSVVQGAGGYTF
cdr3_nt: TGTGCCAGCAGCGTTGTACAGGGGGCCGGTGGCTACACCTTC
d_call: TRBD1
j_call: TRBJ1-2
v_call: TRBV6-5
clone_size: NA

cdr3_aa: CASSLGPGKRSEAFF
cdr3_nt: TGTGCCAGCAGCTTAGGTCCGGGTAAGAGGTCTGAAGCTTTCTTT
d_call: NA
j_call: TRBJ1-1
v_call: TRBV11-1
clone_size: NA

cdr3_aa: CASSFAVDTYEQYF
cdr3_nt: TGTGCCAGCAGCTTTGCAGTGGACACCTACGAGCAGTACTTC
d_call: NA
j_call: TRBJ2-7
v_call: TRBV7-9
clone_size: NA

cdr3_aa: CASSEDRDYGYTF
cdr3_nt: TGCGCCAGCAGTGAGGACAGGGACTATGGCTACACCTTC
d_call: TRBD1
j_call: TRBJ1-2
v_call: TRBV10-1
clone_size: NA

cdr3_aa: CASSTRQGYTEAFF
cdr3_nt: TGTGCCAGCAGCACCAGACAGGGTTACACTGAAGCTTTCTTT
d_call: TRBD1
j_call: TRBJ1-1
v_call: TRBV7-9
clone_size: once

cdr3_aa: CASSLSGETQYF
cdr3_nt: TGTGCCAGCAGCTTATCCGGTGAGACCCAGTACTTC
d_call: NA
j_call: TRBJ2-5
v_call: TRBV7-2
clone_size: NA

cdr3_aa: CASTKRGSSDEQFF
cdr3_nt: TGTGCCAGCACCAAGCGCGGGAGTAGCGATGAGCAGTTCTTC
d_call: TRBD2
j_call: TRBJ2-1
v_call: TRBV6-5
clone_size: NA

cdr3_aa: CASTGSGIGDTQYF
cdr3_nt: TGTGCCAGTACGGGCAGCGGGATAGGAGATACGCAGTATTTT
d_call: TRBD2
j_call: TRBJ2-3
v_call: TRBV19
clone_size: NA

cdr3_aa: CASSPGQGLTNEKLFF
cdr3_nt: TGTGCCAGCAGTCCGGGACAGGGCTTAACTAATGAAAAACTGTTTTTT
d_call: TRBD1
j_call: TRBJ1-4
v_call: TRBV5-4
clone_size: once

cdr3_aa: CTSSRPGIAGDPSTDTQYF
cdr3_nt: TGCACCAGCAGCCGCCCAGGGATAGCGGGGGACCCTAGCACAGATACGCAGTATTTT
d_call: NA
j_call: TRBJ2-3
v_call: TRBV1
clone_size: NA

cdr3_aa: CSAGGGLGGDEQFF
cdr3_nt: TGCAGCGCTGGGGGGGGACTAGGAGGCGATGAGCAGTTCTTC
d_call: TRBD2
j_call: TRBJ2-1
v_call: TRBV29-1
clone_size: NA

cdr3_aa: CASRSLGQDNEKLFF
cdr3_nt: TGTGCCAGCCGAAGCCTGGGCCAGGATAATGAAAAACTGTTTTTT
d_call: NA
j_call: TRBJ1-4
v_call: TRBV5-6
clone_size: NA

cdr3_aa: CASSRQARNTEAFF
cdr3_nt: TGTGCCAGCAGCAGACAGGCCCGGAACACTGAAGCTTTCTTT
d_call: NA
j_call: TRBJ1-1
v_call: TRBV7-9
clone_size: NA

cdr3_aa: CASSWTGGETQYF
cdr3_nt: TGTGCCAGCAGCTGGACAGGGGGCGAGACCCAGTACTTC
d_call: TRBD1
j_call: TRBJ2-5
v_call: TRBV5-4
clone_size: NA

cdr3_aa: CASSEGYGQGTREQYF
cdr3_nt: TGTGCCAGCAGTGAGGGCTATGGGCAGGGAACGCGCGAGCAGTACTTC
d_call: NA
j_call: TRBJ2-7
v_call: TRBV2
clone_size: NA

cdr3_aa: CASSQGHSNTGELFF
cdr3_nt: TGCGCCAGCAGCCAGGGACATTCGAACACCGGGGAGCTGTTTTTT
d_call: NA
j_call: TRBJ2-2
v_call: TRBV4-1
clone_size: NA

cdr3_aa: CASTPGDSFYEQYF
cdr3_nt: TGTGCCAGCACCCCCGGGGACAGCTTCTACGAGCAGTACTTC
d_call: TRBD1
j_call: TRBJ2-7
v_call: TRBV6-5
clone_size: NA

cdr3_aa: CASSLTGGPRETQYF
cdr3_nt: TGTGCCAGCAGCTTGACGGGGGGGCCGCGAGAGACCCAGTACTTC
d_call: TRBD2
j_call: TRBJ2-5
v_call: TRBV7-9
clone_size: NA

cdr3_aa: CASSYLAGESAETQYF
cdr3_nt: TGTGCCAGCAGTTACTTAGCGGGGGAGTCGGCCGAGACCCAGTACTTC
d_call: TRBD2
j_call: TRBJ2-5
v_call: TRBV5-6
clone_size: NA

cdr3_aa: CASSLATGGDGYTF
cdr3_nt: TGTGCCAGCAGTTTAGCGACAGGGGGAGATGGCTACACCTTC
d_call: TRBD1
j_call: TRBJ1-2
v_call: TRBV28
clone_size: NA